Listed here is a single T cell receptor (beta chain). Its antigen is not identified. Time point: week 35, safety follow-up. In every dose of vaccine, 300 ug of mutant IDH1 20-mer peptide was given alongside topical imiquimod. Germline CDR1 and CDR2: SEHNR and FQNEAQ (reference sequence). The CDR3 has 13 residues. With V trimmed by 5 bases and J by 8 bases, 2 bases remained unmatched. The sample comes from a study of a mutant IDH1 vaccine in newly diagnosed glioma. As for the study in general: V12 took place at week 35, and V13 at week 47. Study-wide results and caveats: Induction of immune responses by the vaccine occurred in 93.3% of patients.

The data were produced by immunoSEQ multiplex PCR, yet TCRdb's version contains in-frame clones alone and is incomplete. This table has about 68,000 clones, 80% to 85% appearing once. The sequencing used PBMCs, collected from a glioma patient whose treatment included an IDH1 peptide vaccine. The chain links TRBV7-9 to TRBJ1-4, with 10 bases aligning to TRBD1. The source of this sequence is a man aged 18 to 29 with glioma. Here the CDR3 reads CASSGTGDEKLFF. The CDR3 DNA follows: TGTGCCAGCAGCGGGACAGGGGACGAAAAACTGTTTTTT.